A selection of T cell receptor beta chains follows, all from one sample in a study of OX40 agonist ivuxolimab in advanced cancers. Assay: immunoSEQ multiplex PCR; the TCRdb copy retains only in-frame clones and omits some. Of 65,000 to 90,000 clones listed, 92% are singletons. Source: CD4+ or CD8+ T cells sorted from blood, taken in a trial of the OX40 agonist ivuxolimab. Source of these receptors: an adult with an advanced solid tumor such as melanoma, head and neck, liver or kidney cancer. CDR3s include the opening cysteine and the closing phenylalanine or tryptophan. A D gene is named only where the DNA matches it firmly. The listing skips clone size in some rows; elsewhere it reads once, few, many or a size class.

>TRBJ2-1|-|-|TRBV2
CASSDPQPTHNEQFF
TGTGCCAGCAGTGACCCGCAGCCTACCCACAATGAGCAGTTCTTC
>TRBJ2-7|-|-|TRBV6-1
CASSPRQAYYEQYF
TGTGCCAGCAGCCCACGACAGGCATACTACGAGCAGTACTTC
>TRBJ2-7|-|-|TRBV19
CASSMGRPNEQYF
TGTGCCAGTAGTATGGGGCGGCCCAACGAGCAGTACTTC
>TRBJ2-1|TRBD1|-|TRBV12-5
CASGGQEAFNEQFF
TGTGCTAGTGGAGGACAGGAGGCCTTCAATGAGCAGTTCTTC
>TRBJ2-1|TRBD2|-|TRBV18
CASSPPQRGEDEQFF
TGTGCCAGCTCACCACCGCAGCGGGGGGAGGATGAGCAGTTCTTC
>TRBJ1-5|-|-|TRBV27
CASSSTGIGNQPQHF
TGTGCCAGCAGTTCTACAGGGATCGGGAATCAGCCCCAGCATTTT
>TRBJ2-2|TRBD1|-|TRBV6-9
CASRTGTANTGELFF
TGTGCCAGCAGAACGGGGACAGCGAACACCGGGGAGCTGTTTTTT
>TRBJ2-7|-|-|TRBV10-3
CAISELTGTLFEQYF
TGTGCCATCAGTGAGTTGACCGGGACTTTATTCGAGCAGTACTTC
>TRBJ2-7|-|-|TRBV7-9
CASSLLPSYEQYF
TGTGCCAGCAGCTTATTACCGAGCTACGAGCAGTACTTC
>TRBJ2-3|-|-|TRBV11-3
CASSSKRDGANTDTQYF
TGTGCCAGCAGCTCAAAACGGGACGGTGCGAACACAGATACGCAGTATTTT
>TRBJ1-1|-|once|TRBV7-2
CASSGFHTEAFF
TGTGCCAGCTCCGGGTTTCACACTGAAGCTTTCTTT
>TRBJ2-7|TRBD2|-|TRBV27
CASSSGGPYEQYF
TGTGCCAGCAGTTCGGGGGGGCCCTACGAGCAGTACTTC
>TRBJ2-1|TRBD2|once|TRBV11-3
CASSPEGGSQRGPYNEQFF
TGTGCCAGCAGCCCCGAAGGGGGGTCCCAGCGGGGGCCCTACAATGAGCAGTTCTTC
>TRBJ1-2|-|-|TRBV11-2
CASSSSGPVGGYDYGYTF
TGTGCCAGCAGCTCATCGGGCCCGGTTGGGGGGTACGACTATGGCTACACCTTC
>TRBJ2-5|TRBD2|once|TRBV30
CAWTTRGEGETQYF
TGTGCCTGGACGACGCGGGGGGAAGGAGAGACCCAGTACTTC
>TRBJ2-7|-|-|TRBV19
CASSTPSGLAYEQYF
TGTGCCAGTAGTACCCCCTCTGGCCTGGCCTACGAGCAGTACTTC
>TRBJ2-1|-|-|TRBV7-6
CASSLSGGGDEQFF
TGTGCCAGCAGCTTATCCGGGGGCGGAGATGAGCAGTTCTTC